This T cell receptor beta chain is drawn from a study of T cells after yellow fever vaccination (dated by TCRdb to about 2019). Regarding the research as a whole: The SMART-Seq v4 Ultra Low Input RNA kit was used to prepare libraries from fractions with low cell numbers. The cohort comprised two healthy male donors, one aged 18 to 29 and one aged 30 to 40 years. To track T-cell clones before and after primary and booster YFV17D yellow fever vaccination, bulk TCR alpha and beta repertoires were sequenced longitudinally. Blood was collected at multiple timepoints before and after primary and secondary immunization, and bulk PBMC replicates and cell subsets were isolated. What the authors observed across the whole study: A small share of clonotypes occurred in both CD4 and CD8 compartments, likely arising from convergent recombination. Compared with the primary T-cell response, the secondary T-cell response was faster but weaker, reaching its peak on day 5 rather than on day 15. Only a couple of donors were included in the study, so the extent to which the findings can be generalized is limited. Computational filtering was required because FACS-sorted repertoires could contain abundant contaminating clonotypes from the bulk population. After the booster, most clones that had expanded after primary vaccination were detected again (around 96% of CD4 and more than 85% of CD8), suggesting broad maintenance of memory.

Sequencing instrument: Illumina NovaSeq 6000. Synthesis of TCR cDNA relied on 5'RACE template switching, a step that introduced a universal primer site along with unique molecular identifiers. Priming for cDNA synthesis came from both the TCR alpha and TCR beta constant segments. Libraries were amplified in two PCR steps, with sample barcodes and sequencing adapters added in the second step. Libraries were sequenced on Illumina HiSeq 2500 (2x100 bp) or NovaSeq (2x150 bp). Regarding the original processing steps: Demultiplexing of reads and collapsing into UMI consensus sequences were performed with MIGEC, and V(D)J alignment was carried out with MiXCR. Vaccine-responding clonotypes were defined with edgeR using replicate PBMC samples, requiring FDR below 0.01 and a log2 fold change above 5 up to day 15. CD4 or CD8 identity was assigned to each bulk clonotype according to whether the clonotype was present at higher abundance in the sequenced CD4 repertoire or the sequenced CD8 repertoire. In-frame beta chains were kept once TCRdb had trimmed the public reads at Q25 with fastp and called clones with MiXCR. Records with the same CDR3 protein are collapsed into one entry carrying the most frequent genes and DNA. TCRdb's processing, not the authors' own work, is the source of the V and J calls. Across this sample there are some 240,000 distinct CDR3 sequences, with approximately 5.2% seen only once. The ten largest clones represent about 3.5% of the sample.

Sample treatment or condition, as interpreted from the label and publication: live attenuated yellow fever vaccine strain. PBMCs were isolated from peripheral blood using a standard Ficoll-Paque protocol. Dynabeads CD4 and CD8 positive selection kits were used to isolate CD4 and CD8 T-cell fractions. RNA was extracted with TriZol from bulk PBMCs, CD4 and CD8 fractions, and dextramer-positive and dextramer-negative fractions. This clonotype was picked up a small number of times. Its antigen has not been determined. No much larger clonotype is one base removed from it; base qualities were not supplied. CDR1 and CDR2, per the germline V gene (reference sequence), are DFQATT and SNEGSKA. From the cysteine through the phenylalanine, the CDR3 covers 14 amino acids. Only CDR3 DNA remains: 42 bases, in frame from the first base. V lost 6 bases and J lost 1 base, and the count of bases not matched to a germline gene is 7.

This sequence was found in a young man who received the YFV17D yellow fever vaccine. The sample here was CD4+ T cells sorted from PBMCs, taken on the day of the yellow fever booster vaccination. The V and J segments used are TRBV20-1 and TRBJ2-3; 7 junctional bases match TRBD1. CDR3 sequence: CSAPDRDGTDTQYF. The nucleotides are TGCAGTGCCCCAGACAGGGATGGCACAGATACGCAGTATTTT.